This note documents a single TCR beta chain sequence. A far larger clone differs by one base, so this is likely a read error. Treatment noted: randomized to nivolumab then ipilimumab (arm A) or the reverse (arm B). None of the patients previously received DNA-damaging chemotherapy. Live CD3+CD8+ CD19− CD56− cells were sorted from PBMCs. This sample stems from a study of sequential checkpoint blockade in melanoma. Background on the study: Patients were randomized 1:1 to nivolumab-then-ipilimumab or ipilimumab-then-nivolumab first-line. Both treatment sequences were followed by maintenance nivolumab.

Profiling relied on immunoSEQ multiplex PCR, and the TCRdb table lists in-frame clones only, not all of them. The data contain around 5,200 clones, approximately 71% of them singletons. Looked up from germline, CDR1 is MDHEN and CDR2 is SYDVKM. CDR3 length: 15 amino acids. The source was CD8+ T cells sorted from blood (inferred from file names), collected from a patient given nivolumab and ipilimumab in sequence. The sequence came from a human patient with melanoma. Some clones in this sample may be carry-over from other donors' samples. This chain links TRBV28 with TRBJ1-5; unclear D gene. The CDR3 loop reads CASTAPEGYNQLQHF. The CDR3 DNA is TGTGCCAGCACCGCCCCTGAGGGTTACAATCAGCTCCAGCATTTT.